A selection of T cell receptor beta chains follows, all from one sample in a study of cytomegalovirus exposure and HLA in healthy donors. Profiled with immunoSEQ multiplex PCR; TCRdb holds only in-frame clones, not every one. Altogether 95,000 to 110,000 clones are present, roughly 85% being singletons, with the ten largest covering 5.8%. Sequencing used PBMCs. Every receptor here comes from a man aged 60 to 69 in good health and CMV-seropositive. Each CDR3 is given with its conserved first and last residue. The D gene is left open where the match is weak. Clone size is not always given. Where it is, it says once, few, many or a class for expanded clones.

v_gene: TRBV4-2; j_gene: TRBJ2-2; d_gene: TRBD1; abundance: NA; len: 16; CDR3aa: CASSQVDRGRPGELFF; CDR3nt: TGTGCCAGCAGCCAAGTAGACAGGGGGCGGCCCGGGGAGCTGTTTTTT
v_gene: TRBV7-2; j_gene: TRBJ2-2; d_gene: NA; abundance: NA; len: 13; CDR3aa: CASSFDSTGELFF; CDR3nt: TGTGCCAGCAGCTTCGACAGCACCGGGGAGCTGTTTTTT
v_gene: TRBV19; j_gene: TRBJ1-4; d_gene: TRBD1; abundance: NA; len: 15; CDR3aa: CASKEGQNSNEKLFF; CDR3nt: TGTGCCAGTAAGGAGGGACAGAACTCTAATGAAAAACTGTTTTTT
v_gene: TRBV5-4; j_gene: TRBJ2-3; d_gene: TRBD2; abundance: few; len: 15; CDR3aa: CASSLSGGASDTQYF; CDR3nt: TGTGCCAGCAGCTTATCCGGGGGGGCCTCAGATACGCAGTATTTT
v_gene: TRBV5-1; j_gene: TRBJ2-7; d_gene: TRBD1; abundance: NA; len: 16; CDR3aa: CASSPPWTGGINEQYF; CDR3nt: TGCGCCAGCAGCCCCCCCTGGACAGGGGGCATCAACGAGCAGTACTTC
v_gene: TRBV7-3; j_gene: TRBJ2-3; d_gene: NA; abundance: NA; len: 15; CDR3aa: CASSLARGRSDTQYF; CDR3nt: TGTGCCAGCAGCCTCGCTCGGGGGAGGTCAGATACGCAGTATTTT
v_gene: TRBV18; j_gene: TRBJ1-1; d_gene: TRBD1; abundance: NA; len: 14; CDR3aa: CASSPNRGGTEAFF; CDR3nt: TGTGCCAGCTCACCAAACAGGGGGGGCACTGAAGCTTTCTTT
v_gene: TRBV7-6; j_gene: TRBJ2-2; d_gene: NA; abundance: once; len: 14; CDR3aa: CASSSSDIAGELFF; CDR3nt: TGTGCCAGCAGCTCGAGTGATATAGCCGGGGAGCTGTTTTTT
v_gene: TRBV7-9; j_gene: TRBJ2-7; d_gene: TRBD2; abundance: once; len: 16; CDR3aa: CASVLTSGGDSYEQYF; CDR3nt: TGTGCCAGCGTTCTGACTAGCGGGGGCGACTCCTACGAGCAGTACTTC
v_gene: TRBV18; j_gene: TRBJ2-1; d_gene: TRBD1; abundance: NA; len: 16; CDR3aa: CASSPTLGQGANEQFF; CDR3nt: TGTGCCAGCTCACCGACGCTGGGACAGGGTGCCAATGAGCAGTTCTTC
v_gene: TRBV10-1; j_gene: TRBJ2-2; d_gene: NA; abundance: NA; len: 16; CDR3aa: CASSSPSGSHTGELFF; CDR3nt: TGCGCCAGCAGTTCACCTTCCGGGTCACACACCGGGGAGCTGTTTTTT
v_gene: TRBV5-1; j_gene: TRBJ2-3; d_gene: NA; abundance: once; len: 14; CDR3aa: CASSQGQLTDTQYF; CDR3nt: TGCGCCAGCAGCCAAGGACAGCTCACAGATACGCAGTATTTT
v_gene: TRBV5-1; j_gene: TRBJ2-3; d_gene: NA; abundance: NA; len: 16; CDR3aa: CASSPRDSFYKDTQYF; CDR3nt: TGCGCCAGCAGCCCGCGGGACTCCTTCTACAAAGATACGCAGTATTTT
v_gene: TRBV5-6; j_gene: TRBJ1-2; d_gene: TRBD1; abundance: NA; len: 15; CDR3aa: CASSLVRDRDLGYTF; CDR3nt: TGTGCCAGCAGCTTGGTACGGGACAGGGACCTGGGCTACACCTTC
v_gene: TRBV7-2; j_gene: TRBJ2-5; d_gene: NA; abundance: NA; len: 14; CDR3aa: CASSLGGLSETQYF; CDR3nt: TGTGCCAGCAGCTTGGGTGGGCTTTCGGAGACCCAGTACTTC
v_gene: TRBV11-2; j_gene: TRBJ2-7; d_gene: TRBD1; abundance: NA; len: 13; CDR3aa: CASKIQGAYEQYF; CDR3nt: TGTGCCAGCAAGATCCAGGGGGCCTACGAGCAGTACTTC
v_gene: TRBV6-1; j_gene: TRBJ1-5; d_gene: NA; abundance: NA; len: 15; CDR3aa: CASSQRTPGAQPQHF; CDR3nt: TGTGCCAGCAGTCAGAGGACCCCTGGGGCTCAGCCCCAGCATTTT
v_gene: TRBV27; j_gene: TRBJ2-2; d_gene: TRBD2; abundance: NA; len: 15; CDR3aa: CASSLTSGGGGELFF; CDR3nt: TGTGCCAGCAGTCTCACTAGCGGGGGTGGCGGGGAGCTGTTTTTT
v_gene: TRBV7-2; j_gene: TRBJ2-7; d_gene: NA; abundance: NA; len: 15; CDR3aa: CASSPTGGHSYEQYF; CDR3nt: TGTGCCAGCAGCCCCACGGGGGGCCACTCCTACGAGCAGTACTTC
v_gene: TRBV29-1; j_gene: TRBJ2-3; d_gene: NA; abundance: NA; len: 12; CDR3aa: CSVDTGTDTQYF; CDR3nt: TGCAGCGTTGACACAGGCACAGATACGCAGTATTTT
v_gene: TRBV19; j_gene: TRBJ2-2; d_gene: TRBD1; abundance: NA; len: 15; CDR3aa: CASTLDRVLSGELFF; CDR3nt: TGTGCCAGTACCCTCGACAGGGTTTTGTCCGGGGAGCTGTTTTTT
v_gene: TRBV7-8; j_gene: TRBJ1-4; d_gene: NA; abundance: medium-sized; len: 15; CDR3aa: CASSLLQGSDEKLFF; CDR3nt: TGTGCCAGCAGCTTATTACAGGGCAGCGATGAAAAACTGTTTTTT
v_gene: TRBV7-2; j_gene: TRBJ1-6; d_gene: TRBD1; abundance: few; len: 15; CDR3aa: CASSQGTEIYSPLHF; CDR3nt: TGTGCCAGCAGCCAAGGGACAGAAATTTATTCACCCCTCCACTTT
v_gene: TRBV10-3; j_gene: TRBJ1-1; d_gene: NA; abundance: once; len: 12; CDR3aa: CAIRPLRGEAFF; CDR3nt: TGTGCCATCAGGCCTCTTCGGGGTGAAGCTTTCTTT
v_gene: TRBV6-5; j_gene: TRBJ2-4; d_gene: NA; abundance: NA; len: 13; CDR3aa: CASTGRRQNIQYF; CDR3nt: TGTGCCAGCACCGGACGGAGGCAAAACATTCAGTACTTC
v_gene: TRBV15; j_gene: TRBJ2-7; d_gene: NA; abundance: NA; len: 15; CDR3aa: CATSRFGLALNEQYF; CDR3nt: TGTGCCACCAGCAGATTCGGGCTAGCGCTCAACGAGCAGTACTTC
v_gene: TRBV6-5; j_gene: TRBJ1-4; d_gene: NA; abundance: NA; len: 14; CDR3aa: CASSPVQFNEKLFF; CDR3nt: TGTGCCAGCAGTCCGGTACAGTTCAATGAAAAACTGTTTTTT
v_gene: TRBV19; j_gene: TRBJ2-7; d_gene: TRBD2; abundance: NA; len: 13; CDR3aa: CASTPRGAGEQYF; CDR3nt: TGTGCCAGTACCCCGCGGGGGGCGGGCGAGCAGTACTTC
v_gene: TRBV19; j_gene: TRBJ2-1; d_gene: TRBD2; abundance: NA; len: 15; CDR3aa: CASSILAGGRNEQFF; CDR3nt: TGTGCCAGTAGTATACTAGCGGGGGGGCGGAATGAGCAGTTCTTC
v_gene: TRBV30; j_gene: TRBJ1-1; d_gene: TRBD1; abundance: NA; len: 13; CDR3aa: CAWIRTGGTEAFF; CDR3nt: TGTGCCTGGATTAGGACAGGGGGAACTGAAGCTTTCTTT
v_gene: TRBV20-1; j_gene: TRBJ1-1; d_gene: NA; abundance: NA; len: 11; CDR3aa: CSARGGSEAFF; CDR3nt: TGCAGTGCTAGAGGAGGGTCTGAAGCTTTCTTT
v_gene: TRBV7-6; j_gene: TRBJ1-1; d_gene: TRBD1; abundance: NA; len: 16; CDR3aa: CASSPGRDRGRGEAFF; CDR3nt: TGTGCCAGCAGCCCAGGCCGGGACAGGGGGCGGGGTGAAGCTTTCTTT
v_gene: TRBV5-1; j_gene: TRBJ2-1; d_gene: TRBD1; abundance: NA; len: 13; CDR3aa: CASSTQGAIEQFF; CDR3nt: TGCGCCAGCAGCACCCAGGGGGCGATTGAGCAGTTCTTC